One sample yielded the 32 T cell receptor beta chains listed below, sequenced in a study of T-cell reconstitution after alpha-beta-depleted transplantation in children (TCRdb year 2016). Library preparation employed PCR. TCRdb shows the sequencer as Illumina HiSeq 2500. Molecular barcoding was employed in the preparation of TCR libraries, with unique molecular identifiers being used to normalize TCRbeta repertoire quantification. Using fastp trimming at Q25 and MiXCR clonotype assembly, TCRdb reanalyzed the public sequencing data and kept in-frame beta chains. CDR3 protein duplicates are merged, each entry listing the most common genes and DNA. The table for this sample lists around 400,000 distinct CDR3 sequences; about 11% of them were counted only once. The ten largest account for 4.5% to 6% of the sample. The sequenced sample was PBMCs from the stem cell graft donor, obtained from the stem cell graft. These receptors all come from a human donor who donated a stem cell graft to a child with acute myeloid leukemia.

In DNA form, the CDR3 reads TGCAGTGCCGGGACAGGGGCCTACGAGCAGTACTTC. It codes for CSAGTGAYEQYF. The J gene is TRBJ2-7, the V gene TRBV20-1; 10 positions agree with TRBD1. This CDR3 comprises 12 residues. Germline V gene sequence: CDR1 DFQATT, CDR2 SNEGSKA (reference sequence). Trimming at V came to 6 bases and at J to 2 bases, leaving 1 base not matched to a gene.

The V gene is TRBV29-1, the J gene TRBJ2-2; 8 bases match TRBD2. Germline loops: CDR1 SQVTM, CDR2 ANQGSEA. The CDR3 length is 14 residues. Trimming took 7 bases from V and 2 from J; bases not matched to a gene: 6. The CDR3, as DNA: TGCAGCGCCGGACTAGCAAGAAACACCGGGGAGCTGTTTTTT. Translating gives CSAGLARNTGELFF.

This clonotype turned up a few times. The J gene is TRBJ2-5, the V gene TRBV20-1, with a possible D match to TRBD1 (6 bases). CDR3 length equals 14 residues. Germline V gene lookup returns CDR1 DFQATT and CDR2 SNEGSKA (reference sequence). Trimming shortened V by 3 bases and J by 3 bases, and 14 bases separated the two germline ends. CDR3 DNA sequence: TGCAGTGCTAGTGAGACAGGTTTGAAAGAGACCCAGTACTTC. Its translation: CSASETGLKETQYF.

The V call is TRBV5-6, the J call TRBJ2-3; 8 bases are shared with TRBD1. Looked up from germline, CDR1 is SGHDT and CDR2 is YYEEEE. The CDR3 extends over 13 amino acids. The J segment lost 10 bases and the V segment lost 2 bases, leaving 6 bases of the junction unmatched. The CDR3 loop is CASSLKDRESQYF. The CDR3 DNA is TGTGCCAGCAGCTTAAAGGACAGGGAATCGCAGTATTTT.

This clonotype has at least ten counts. As DNA, the CDR3 is TGCGCCAGCAGCTTGGAGCCGGGTAGCTCCTACGAGCAGTACTTC. Residues: CASSLEPGSSYEQYF. This rearrangement joins TRBV5-1 to TRBJ2-7; D gene ambiguous. In germline, CDR1 is SGHRS, CDR2 YFSETQ. The CDR3 covers 15 residues. V shed 0 bases and J shed 0 bases, with 10 bases lying between them.

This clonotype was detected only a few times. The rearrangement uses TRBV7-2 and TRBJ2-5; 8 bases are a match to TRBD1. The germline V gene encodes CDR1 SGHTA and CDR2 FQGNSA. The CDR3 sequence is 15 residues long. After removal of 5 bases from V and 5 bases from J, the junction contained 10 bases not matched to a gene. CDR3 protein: CASSLGQGFKETQYF. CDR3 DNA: TGTGCCAGCAGCCTAGGACAGGGCTTTAAGGAGACCCAGTACTTC.

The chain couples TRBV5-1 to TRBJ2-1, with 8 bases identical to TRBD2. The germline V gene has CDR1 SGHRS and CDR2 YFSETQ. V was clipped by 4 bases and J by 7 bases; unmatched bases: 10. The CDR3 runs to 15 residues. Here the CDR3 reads CASSGILTGGNEQFF. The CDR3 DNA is TGCGCCAGCAGCGGGATTTTGACGGGGGGGAATGAGCAGTTCTTC.

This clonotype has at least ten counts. CDR3 bases: TGCGCCAGCAGCTCGAACTCCGAGACCTCCTACGAGCAGTACGTC. Amino acid sequence: CASSSNSETSYEQYV. This sequence joins TRBV5-1 and TRBJ2-7; D uncertain. This CDR3 region has 15 residues. V was pared by 3 bases and J by 0 bases, with 13 bases between. Germline V lookup: CDR1 SGHRS, CDR2 YFSETQ.

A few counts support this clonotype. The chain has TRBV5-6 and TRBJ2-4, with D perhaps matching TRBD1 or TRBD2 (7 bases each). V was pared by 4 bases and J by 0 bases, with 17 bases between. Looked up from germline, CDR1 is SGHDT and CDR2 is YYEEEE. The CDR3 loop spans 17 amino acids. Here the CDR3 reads CASSRSGTDLAKNIQYF. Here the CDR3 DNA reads TGTGCCAGCAGCCGGAGCGGGACAGACCTAGCCAAAAACATTCAGTACTTC.

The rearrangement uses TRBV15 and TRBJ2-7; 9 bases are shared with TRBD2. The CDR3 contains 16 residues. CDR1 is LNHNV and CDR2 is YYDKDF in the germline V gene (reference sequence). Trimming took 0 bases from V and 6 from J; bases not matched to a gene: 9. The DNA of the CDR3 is TGTGCCACCAGCAGAGATCCGGGCGGGAGGGTTGGCGAGCAGTACTTC. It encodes CATSRDPGGRVGEQYF.

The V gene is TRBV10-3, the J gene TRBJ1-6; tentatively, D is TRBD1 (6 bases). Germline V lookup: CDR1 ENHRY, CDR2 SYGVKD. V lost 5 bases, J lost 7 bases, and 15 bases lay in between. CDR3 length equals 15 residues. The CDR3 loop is CAISPGAGVNSPLHF. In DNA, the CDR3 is TGTGCCATCAGTCCCGGGGCAGGGGTCAATTCACCCCTCCACTTT.

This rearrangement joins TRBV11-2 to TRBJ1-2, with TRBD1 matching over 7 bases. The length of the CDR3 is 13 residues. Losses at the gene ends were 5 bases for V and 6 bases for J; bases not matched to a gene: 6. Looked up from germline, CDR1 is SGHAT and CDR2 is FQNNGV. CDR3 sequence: CASSIVQGDGYTF. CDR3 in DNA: TGTGCCAGCAGCATAGTCCAGGGGGATGGCTACACCTTC.

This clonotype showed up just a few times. CDR3 sequence reads: CASSPGEGSIETQYF. CDR3 coding DNA: TGCGCCAGCAGCCCTGGGGAGGGTTCGATCGAGACCCAGTACTTC. The chain carries TRBV5-1 and TRBJ2-5, with 7 bases fitting TRBD2. Germline CDR1 and CDR2: SGHRS and YFSETQ. V dropped 4 bases and J dropped 5; count of bases not matched to a gene: 11. This CDR3 is built from 15 residues. Variable domain in full (rest from reference TRBV5-1 and TRBJ2-5): KAGVTQTPRYLIKTRGQQVTLSCSPISGHRSVSWYQQTPGQGLQFLFEYFSETQRNKGNFPGRFSGRQFSNSRSEMNVSTLELGDSALYLCASSPGEGSIETQYFGPGTRLLVL.

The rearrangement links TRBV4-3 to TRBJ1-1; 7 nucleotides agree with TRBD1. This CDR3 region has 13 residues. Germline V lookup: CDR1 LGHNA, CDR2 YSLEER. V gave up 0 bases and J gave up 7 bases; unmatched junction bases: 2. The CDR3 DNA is TGCGCCAGCAGCCAAGAGCACAGGGGTGAAGCTTTCTTT. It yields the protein CASSQEHRGEAFF.

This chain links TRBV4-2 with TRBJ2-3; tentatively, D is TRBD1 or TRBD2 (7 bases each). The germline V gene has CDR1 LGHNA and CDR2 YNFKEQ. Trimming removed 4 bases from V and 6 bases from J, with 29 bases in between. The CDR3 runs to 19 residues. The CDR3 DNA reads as TGTGCCAGCAGCCGTCTTCTAGCGGTCCCTCAGGGGGGTGCGGATACGCAGTATTTT. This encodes CASSRLLAVPQGGADTQYF.

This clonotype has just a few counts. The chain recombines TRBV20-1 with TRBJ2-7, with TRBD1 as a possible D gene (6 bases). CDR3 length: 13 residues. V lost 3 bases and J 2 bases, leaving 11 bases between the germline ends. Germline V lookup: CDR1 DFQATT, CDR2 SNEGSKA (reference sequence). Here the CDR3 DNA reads TGCAGTGCTAGGCGGACAGCTACCTACGAGCAGTACTTC. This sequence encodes CSARRTATYEQYF.

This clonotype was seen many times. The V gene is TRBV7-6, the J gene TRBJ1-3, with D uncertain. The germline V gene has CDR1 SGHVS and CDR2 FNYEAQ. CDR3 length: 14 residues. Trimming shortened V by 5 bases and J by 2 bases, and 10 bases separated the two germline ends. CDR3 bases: TGTGCCAGCAGCCCGACCCGGGCTGGAAACACCATATATTTT. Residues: CASSPTRAGNTIYF.

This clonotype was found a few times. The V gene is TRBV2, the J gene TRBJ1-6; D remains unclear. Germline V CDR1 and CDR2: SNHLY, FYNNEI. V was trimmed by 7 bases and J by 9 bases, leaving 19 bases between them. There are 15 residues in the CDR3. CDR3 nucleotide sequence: TGTGCCAGCACCAGTCGGGAAAGTGGAGGTTCACCCCTCCACTTT. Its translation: CASTSRESGGSPLHF.

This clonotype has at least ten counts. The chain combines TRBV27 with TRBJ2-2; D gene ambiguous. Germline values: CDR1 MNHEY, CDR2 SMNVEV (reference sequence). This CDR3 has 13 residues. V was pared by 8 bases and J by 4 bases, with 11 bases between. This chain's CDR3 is CASGIQVTGELFF. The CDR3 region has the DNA TGTGCCAGCGGAATCCAGGTCACCGGGGAGCTGTTTTTT.

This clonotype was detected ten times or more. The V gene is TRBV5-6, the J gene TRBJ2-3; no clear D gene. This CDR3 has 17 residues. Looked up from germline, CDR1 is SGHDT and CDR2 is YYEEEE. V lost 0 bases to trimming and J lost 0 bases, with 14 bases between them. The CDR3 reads CASSLVSAQHSTDTQYF. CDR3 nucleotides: TGTGCCAGCAGCTTGGTGTCAGCGCAACATAGCACAGATACGCAGTATTTT.

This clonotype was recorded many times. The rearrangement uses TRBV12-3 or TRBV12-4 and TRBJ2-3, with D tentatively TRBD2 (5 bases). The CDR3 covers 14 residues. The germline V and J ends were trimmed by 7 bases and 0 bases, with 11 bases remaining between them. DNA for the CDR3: TGTGCCAGCATAGAGGGATCTAGCACAGATACGCAGTATTTT. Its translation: CASIEGSSTDTQYF.

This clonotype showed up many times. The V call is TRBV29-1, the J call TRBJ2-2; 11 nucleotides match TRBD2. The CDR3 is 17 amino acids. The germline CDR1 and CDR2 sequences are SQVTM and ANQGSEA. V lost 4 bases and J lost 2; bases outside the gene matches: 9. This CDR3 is CSVVGLAGGVNTGELFF. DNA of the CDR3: TGCAGCGTTGTCGGGCTAGCGGGGGGCGTTAACACCGGGGAGCTGTTTTTT.

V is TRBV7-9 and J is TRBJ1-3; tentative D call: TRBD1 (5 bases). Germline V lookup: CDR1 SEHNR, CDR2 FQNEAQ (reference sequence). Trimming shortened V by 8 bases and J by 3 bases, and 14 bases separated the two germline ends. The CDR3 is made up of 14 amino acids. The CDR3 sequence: CASRLGTGGNTIYF. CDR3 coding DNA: TGTGCCAGCCGCCTAGGGACGGGTGGAAACACCATATATTTT. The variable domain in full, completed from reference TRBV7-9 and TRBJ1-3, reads DTGVSQNPRHKITKRGQNVTFRCDPISEHNRLYWYRQTLGQGPEFLTYFQNEAQLEKSRLLSDRFSAERPKGSFSTLEIQRTEQGDSAMYLCASRLGTGGNTIYFGEGSWLTVV.

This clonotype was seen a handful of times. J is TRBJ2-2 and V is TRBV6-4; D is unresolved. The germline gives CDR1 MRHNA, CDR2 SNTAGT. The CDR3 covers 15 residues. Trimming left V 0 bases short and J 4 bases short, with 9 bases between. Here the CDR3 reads CASSDSNSPTGELFF. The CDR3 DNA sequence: TGTGCCAGCAGTGACTCTAACTCGCCCACCGGGGAGCTGTTTTTT.

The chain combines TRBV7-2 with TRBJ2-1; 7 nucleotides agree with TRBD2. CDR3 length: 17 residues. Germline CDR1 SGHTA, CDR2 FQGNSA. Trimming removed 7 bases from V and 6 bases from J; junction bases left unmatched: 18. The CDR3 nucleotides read TGTGCCAGCACCAAAGCGGGGCTAAAGATGCCCTCCAATGAGCAGTTCTTC. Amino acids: CASTKAGLKMPSNEQFF. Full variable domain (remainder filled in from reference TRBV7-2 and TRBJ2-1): GAGVSQSPSNKVTEKGKDVELRCDPISGHTALYWYRQSLGQGLEFLIYFQGNSAPDKSGLPSDRFSAERTGGSVSTLTIQRTQQEDSAVYLCASTKAGLKMPSNEQFFGPGTRLTVL.

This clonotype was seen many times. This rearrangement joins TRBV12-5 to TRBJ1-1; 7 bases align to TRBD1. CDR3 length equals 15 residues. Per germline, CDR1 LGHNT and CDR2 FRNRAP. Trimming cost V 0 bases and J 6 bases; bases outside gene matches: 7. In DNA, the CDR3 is TGTGCTAGTGGTTTGGTATCAGGGGGTGGGTCTGAAGCTTTCTTT. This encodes CASGLVSGGGSEAFF.

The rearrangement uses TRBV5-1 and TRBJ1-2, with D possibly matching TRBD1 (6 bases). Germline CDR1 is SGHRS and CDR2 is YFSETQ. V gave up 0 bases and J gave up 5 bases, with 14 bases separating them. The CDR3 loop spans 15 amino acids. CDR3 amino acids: CASSLEQGWPYGYTF. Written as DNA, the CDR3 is TGCGCCAGCAGCTTGGAGCAGGGGTGGCCTTATGGCTACACCTTC. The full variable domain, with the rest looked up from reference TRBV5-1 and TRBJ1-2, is KAGVTQTPRYLIKTRGQQVTLSCSPISGHRSVSWYQQTPGQGLQFLFEYFSETQRNKGNFPGRFSGRQFSNSRSEMNVSTLELGDSALYLCASSLEQGWPYGYTFGSGTRLTVV.

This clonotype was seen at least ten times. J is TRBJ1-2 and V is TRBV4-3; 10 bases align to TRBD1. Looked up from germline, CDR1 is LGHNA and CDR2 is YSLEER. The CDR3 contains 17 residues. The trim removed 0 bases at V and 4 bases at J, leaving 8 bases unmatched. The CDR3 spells CASSQDWSTGGSYGYTF. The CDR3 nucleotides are TGCGCCAGCAGCCAAGACTGGTCGACAGGGGGCAGCTATGGCTACACCTTC.

The CDR3 region is CSAREGIVEQFF. Written as DNA, the CDR3 is TGCAGTGCTAGAGAAGGGATCGTTGAGCAGTTCTTC. The chain joins TRBV20-1 to TRBJ2-1, with no clear D. The germline V gene has CDR1 DFQATT and CDR2 SNEGSKA (reference sequence). The CDR3 is 12 residues long. The germline V and J ends were trimmed by 0 bases and 9 bases, with 9 bases remaining between them.

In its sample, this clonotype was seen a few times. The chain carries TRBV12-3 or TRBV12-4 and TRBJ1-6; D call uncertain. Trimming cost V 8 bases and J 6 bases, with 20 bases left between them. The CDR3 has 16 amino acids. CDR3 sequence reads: CASGTSPTSSNSPLHF. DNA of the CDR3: TGTGCCAGCGGCACCTCTCCCACTAGCTCTAATTCACCCCTCCACTTT.

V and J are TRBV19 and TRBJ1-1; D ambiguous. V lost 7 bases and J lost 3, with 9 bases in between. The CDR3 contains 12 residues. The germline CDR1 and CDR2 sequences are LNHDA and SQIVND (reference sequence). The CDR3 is CASNHLHTEAFF. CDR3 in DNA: TGTGCCAGTAACCACCTGCACACTGAAGCTTTCTTT.

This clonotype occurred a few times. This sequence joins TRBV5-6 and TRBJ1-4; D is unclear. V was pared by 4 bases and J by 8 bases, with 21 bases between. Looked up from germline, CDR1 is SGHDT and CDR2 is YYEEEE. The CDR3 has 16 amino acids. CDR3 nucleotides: TGTGCCAGCAGCCTTGCGAAGGCCGCGGGCGACGAAAAACTGTTTTTT. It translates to CASSLAKAAGDEKLFF.